This TCR beta chain was identified in a study of blood T cell repertoires in COVID-19. Whole-study context: COVID-19 samples collected from the United States, Italy and Spain covered acute and convalescent phases. PBMCs, B-cell-depleted T cells, or T cells were the source of the cDNA or gDNA that made up the material.

Authors' methods: Reference gene primers were amplified, and this amplification served to estimate nucleated cell counts. TCRdb's copy holds only in-frame clones and misses some; the assay was immunoSEQ multiplex PCR. Clonal size and the V and J genes are those of that table, whereas D and trimming came from the DNA. Here the sample spans about 260,000 clones, approximately 86% being singletons. CDR1 SNHLY and CDR2 FYNNEI come from the germline V gene. The CDR3 runs 14 residues. J was trimmed by 2 bases and V by 6 bases; bases with no gene match: 5. The clonotype originates from a man aged 35-49 years who had recovered from COVID-19. Sequencing was done on a sample of peripheral blood. The J gene is TRBJ2-7, the V gene TRBV2; 9 nucleotides line up with TRBD1. DNA for the CDR3: TGTGCCAGCAGCCGGGACAGGGAGACCTACGAGCAGTACTTC. This encodes CASSRDRETYEQYF.